These T cell receptor beta chains were read from a single sample in a study of blood T cell repertoires in COVID-19. The repertoire was sequenced with immunoSEQ multiplex PCR; TCRdb's copy has only in-frame clones and lacks some. The sample shows about 220,000 clones, roughly 75% of them seen only once. Sequenced: peripheral blood. These receptors were collected from a woman in her seventies with acute or convalescent COVID-19. Each CDR3 is given with its conserved first and last residue. A D gene is named only where the DNA matches it firmly. The listing skips clone size in some rows; elsewhere it reads once, few, many or a size class.

CDR3 protein | CDR3 DNA | V gene | D gene | clone size | J gene
CASSRDRGEEQYF | TGTGCCAGCTCCCGGGACAGGGGTGAGGAGCAGTACTTC | TRBV7-8 | TRBD1 | NA | TRBJ2-7
CASSAEGNSPLHF | TGTGCCAGCTCGGCGGAAGGTAATTCACCCCTCCACTTT | TRBV18 | NA | NA | TRBJ1-6
CASSPGGAVTQHF | TGTGCCAGCAGTCCCGGAGGGGCAGTAACCCAGCATTTT | TRBV7-2 | NA | NA | TRBJ1-5
CASSPGSYGANVLTF | TGCGCCAGCAGCCCCGGGTCTTACGGGGCCAACGTCCTGACTTTC | TRBV5-1 | NA | NA | TRBJ2-6
CASSDSAGGSYGYTF | TGTGCCAGCAGTGACTCGGCGGGGGGATCCTATGGCTACACCTTC | TRBV6-4 | NA | NA | TRBJ1-2
CASSLVGGSNTEAFF | TGTGCCAGCAGCCTAGTGGGGGGGTCGAACACTGAAGCTTTCTTT | TRBV7-2 | NA | once | TRBJ1-1
CASQSRDRRDQPQHF | TGTGCCAGCCAATCCCGGGACAGGCGAGATCAGCCCCAGCATTTT | TRBV3-1/TRBV3-2 | TRBD1 | NA | TRBJ1-5
CASPRTYQETQYF | TGTGCCAGCCCACGGACATACCAAGAGACCCAGTACTTC | TRBV5-8 | NA | NA | TRBJ2-5
CASSQKGMNTEAFF | TGCGCCAGCAGCCAAAAGGGGATGAACACTGAAGCTTTCTTT | TRBV4-1 | NA | few | TRBJ1-1
CASSSNADYGYTF | TGTGCCAGCAGTTCCAACGCGGACTATGGCTACACCTTC | TRBV6-2/TRBV6-3 | NA | once | TRBJ1-2
CASSQDPYQETQYF | TGTGCCAGCAGCCAAGATCCCTACCAAGAGACCCAGTACTTC | TRBV14 | NA | NA | TRBJ2-5
CASMRGPVSGELFF | TGTGCCAGCATGAGGGGGCCGGTCTCCGGGGAGCTGTTTTTT | TRBV9 | TRBD1 | few | TRBJ2-2
CAISTRDRAGTEAFF | TGTGCCATCAGCACCAGGGACAGGGCGGGCACTGAAGCTTTCTTT | TRBV10-3 | TRBD1 | few | TRBJ1-1
CASSLRRDRHNEQFF | TGTGCCAGCAGCCTGCGGAGAGACAGACACAATGAGCAGTTCTTC | TRBV5-6 | NA | once | TRBJ2-1
CASSEGGFNSPLHF | TGTGCCAGCAGTGAAGGGGGCTTCAATTCACCCCTCCACTTT | TRBV2 | NA | NA | TRBJ1-6
CASSSTGGRGTQYF | TGTGCCAGCAGCTCAACAGGGGGTCGGGGGACCCAGTACTTC | TRBV7-3 | TRBD1 | NA | TRBJ2-5
CASSDRDFNSPLHF | TGTGCCAGTAGTGACCGGGACTTCAATTCACCCCTCCACTTT | TRBV19 | NA | few | TRBJ1-6
CAWSVIDSNYGYTF | TGTGCCTGGAGTGTAATAGACAGTAACTATGGCTACACCTTC | TRBV30 | NA | NA | TRBJ1-2
CAIRTRGGAADTQYF | TGTGCCATCCGGACTAGGGGAGGGGCTGCAGATACGCAGTATTTT | TRBV7-9 | TRBD2 | once | TRBJ2-3
CASSFEAGNYEQYF | TGTGCCAGCAGTTTTGAAGCAGGGAACTACGAGCAGTACTTC | TRBV28 | NA | NA | TRBJ2-7
CASSVWGSRGGADTGELFF | TGTGCCAGCAGCGTTTGGGGTTCTCGCGGGGGGGCCGACACCGGGGAGCTGTTTTTT | TRBV9 | TRBD2 | few | TRBJ2-2
CAWRGTQGFYGYTF | TGTGCCTGGAGAGGGACACAGGGCTTCTATGGCTACACCTTC | TRBV30 | NA | NA | TRBJ1-2
CASSLGGTGGATGYTF | TGTGCCAGCAGCTTAGGTGGGACAGGGGGCGCAACTGGCTACACCTTC | TRBV7-2 | TRBD1 | once | TRBJ1-2
CASGGWDSNSPLHF | TGTGCCAGCGGTGGGTGGGACAGTAATTCACCCCTCCACTTT | TRBV2 | TRBD1 | NA | TRBJ1-6
CASRGDRVGTGELFF | TGTGCCAGCAGGGGGGACAGGGTGGGGACCGGGGAGCTGTTTTTT | TRBV6-1 | TRBD1 | NA | TRBJ2-2
CASSRDSNTDTQYF | TGTGCCAGCAGCCGGGACTCCAACACAGATACGCAGTATTTT | TRBV5-6 | NA | NA | TRBJ2-3
CASATTGTGSGNTIYF | TGTGCCAGTGCAACAACCGGGACAGGCTCTGGAAACACCATATATTTT | TRBV19 | TRBD1 | NA | TRBJ1-3
CASSRLLADQETQYF | TGTGCCAGCTCACGCCTTTTAGCGGACCAAGAGACCCAGTACTTC | TRBV18 | NA | NA | TRBJ2-5
CASSAGGTVGADTQYF | TGTGCCAGCAGCGCTGGGGGGACGGTGGGTGCAGATACGCAGTATTTT | TRBV2 | NA | NA | TRBJ2-3
CASSAGETQYF | TGTGCCAGCAGCGCCGGGGAGACCCAGTACTTC | TRBV11-3 | NA | NA | TRBJ2-5
CASSSGLTFTDTQYF | TGTGCCAGCAGCTCGGGACTTACCTTCACAGATACGCAGTATTTT | TRBV5-6 | NA | NA | TRBJ2-3
CSASPPGSQETQYF | TGCAGTGCCAGTCCCCCTGGCAGCCAAGAGACCCAGTACTTC | TRBV20-1 | NA | NA | TRBJ2-5
CASSPTGTGEYEQYF | TGTGCCAGCAGCCCGACCGGGACAGGGGAATACGAGCAGTACTTC | TRBV6-2/TRBV6-3 | TRBD1 | NA | TRBJ2-7
CASGNKGQGTDTQYF | TGTGCCAGCGGCAATAAGGGACAGGGGACAGATACGCAGTATTTT | TRBV6-4 | TRBD1 | NA | TRBJ2-3
CASSQGQGIDNEQFF | TGTGCCAGCAGCCAAGGACAGGGAATCGACAATGAGCAGTTCTTC | TRBV4-2 | TRBD1 | NA | TRBJ2-1
CASYRGQDRQETQYF | TGCGCCAGCTACCGGGGACAAGACAGACAAGAGACCCAGTACTTC | TRBV5-1 | NA | NA | TRBJ2-5
CASSQDSGSEAFF | TGTGCCAGCAGCCAAGATTCTGGCAGTGAAGCTTTCTTT | TRBV3-1/TRBV3-2 | NA | NA | TRBJ1-1
CASSQDSLTDTQYF | TGTGCCAGCAGCCAAGATTCCCTCACAGATACGCAGTATTTT | TRBV4-2 | NA | NA | TRBJ2-3
CASSLARGTEAFF | TGTGCCAGCAGCTTAGCCAGGGGGACTGAAGCTTTCTTT | TRBV7-2 | TRBD1 | few | TRBJ1-1
CASSPQTSGGGNEQFF | TGTGCCAGCTCCCCCCAGACTAGCGGGGGAGGTAATGAGCAGTTCTTC | TRBV18 | TRBD2 | few | TRBJ2-1
CASSGGSYEQYF | TGTGCCAGCAGCGGCGGGTCCTACGAGCAGTACTTC | TRBV3-1/TRBV3-2 | NA | NA | TRBJ2-7
CASSQEGLAGTETQYF | TGTGCCAGCAGCCAAGAGGGACTAGCGGGTACAGAGACCCAGTACTTC | TRBV4-2 | TRBD2 | NA | TRBJ2-5
CASRDRARTEAFF | TGTGCCAGCAGGGACAGGGCGAGGACTGAAGCTTTCTTT | TRBV27 | TRBD1 | NA | TRBJ1-1
CASPTRRGSYEQYF | TGTGCCAGCCCCACCCGAAGGGGTTCGTACGAGCAGTACTTC | TRBV6-4 | NA | NA | TRBJ2-7